This T cell receptor beta chain was observed in a study of blood T cell repertoires in COVID-19. Study-wide context: Samples came from the United States, Italy and Spain, spanning acute and convalescent COVID-19. From T cells, B-cell-depleted T cells, or PBMCs came the material, which was cDNA or gDNA.

In the original processing: Estimates of nucleated cell counts were drawn from the amplification of reference gene primers. The method was immunoSEQ multiplex PCR; TCRdb's version includes in-frame clones alone and lacks a portion of them. The DNA was the basis for D and trimming; V, J and clone size are from that table. The sample has approximately 58,000 clones; over 75% are singletons. Sample: peripheral blood. This receptor was identified in a man aged 60-69 years with COVID-19, enrolled during active disease.

In DNA form, the CDR3 reads TGTGCCAGCAGCCAAGAGGCACAGCTATCTGGAAACACCATATATTTT. Translating gives CASSQEAQLSGNTIYF. The V and J genes are TRBV4-2 and TRBJ1-3; D call uncertain. CDR3 length: 16 residues. Per the germline V gene, CDR1 is LGHNA and CDR2 is YNFKEQ. The V end lost 0 bases, the J end lost 1 base, and 10 bases lay between the germline ends.